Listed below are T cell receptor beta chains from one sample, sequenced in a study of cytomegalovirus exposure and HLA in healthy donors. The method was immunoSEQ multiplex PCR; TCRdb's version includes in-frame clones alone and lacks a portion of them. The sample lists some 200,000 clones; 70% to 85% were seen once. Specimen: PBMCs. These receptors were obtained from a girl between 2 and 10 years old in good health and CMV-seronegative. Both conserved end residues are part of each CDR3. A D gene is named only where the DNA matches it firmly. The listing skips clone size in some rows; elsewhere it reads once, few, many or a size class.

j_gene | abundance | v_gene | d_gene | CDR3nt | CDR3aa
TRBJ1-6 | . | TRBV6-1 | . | TGTGCCAGCACAGGCGGACAATTCTATAATTCACCCCTCCACTTT | CASTGGQFYNSPLHF
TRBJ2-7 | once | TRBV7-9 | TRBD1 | TGTGCCAGCAGCAGGGGACAGGGCGCCCACGAGCAGTACTTC | CASSRGQGAHEQYF
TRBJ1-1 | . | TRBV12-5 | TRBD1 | TGTGCTAGTGGTTTGGACCGGGACAGGGGAGGGGAAGCTTTCTTT | CASGLDRDRGGEAFF
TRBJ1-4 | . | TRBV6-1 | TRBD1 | TGTGCCAGCAGTGAGGGGACAGGGGCTGAAAAACTGTTTTTT | CASSEGTGAEKLFF
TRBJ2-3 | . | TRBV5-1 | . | TGCGCCAGCAGCGAGGGTGAACCCACAGATACGCAGTATTTT | CASSEGEPTDTQYF
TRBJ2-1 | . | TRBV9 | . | TGTGCCAGCAGCGTAGAGGGGGGAGGGGCGAAGGGCGTTGAGCAGTTCTTC | CASSVEGGGAKGVEQFF
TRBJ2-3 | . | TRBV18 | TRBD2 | TGTGCCAGCTCACCGACAGCGGGAGGGACTTCAAACCCCAGAAGGGGTACGCAGTATTTT | CASSPTAGGTSNPRRGTQYF
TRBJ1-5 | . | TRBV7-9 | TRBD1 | TGTGCCAGCAGCTTAGGGGCAGGGGGTGATCAGCCCCAGCATTTT | CASSLGAGGDQPQHF
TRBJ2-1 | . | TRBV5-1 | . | TGCGCCAGCAGCTTGACGCGACAGGCCTGGAATGAGCAGTTCTTC | CASSLTRQAWNEQFF
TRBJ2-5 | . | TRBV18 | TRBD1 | TGTGCCAGCTCACCCTACTGGCACGGACAGGGGGAAGAGACCCAGTACTTC | CASSPYWHGQGEETQYF
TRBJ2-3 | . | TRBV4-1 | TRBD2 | TGCGCCAGCAGCCAAGAACGTCCGGGGGGGCAGCAAGATACGCAGTATTTT | CASSQERPGGQQDTQYF
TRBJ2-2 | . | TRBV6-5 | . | TGTGCCAGCAGTTACCCCCAGGCGCCCGGGGAGCTGTTTTTT | CASSYPQAPGELFF
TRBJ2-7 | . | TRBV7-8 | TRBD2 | TGTGCCAGCAGCTTAAGCGAGCGGGATGCACACGAGCAGTACTTC | CASSLSERDAHEQYF
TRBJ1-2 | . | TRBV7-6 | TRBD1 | TGTGCCAGCAGCGGGACAGAGAACTATGGCTACACCTTC | CASSGTENYGYTF
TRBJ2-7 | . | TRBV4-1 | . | TGCGCCAGCAGCTTTTCCTTACTAGGTGGCTACGAGCAGTACTTC | CASSFSLLGGYEQYF
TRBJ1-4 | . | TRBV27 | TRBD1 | TGTGCCAGCAAGTGGACAGGAGGGATTTTGGATGAAAAACTGTTTTTT | CASKWTGGILDEKLFF
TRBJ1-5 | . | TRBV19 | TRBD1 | TGTGCCAGTAGTATAATCGGGACAGGGTACCAGCCCCAGCATTTT | CASSIIGTGYQPQHF
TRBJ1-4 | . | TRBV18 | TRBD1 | TGTGCCAGCTCACCAGGGACAGGGGGCCTTGCTAATGAAAAACTGTTTTTT | CASSPGTGGLANEKLFF
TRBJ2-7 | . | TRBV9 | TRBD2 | TGTGCCAGCAGCGCAGGACTAGCGGGCGAGCAGTACTTC | CASSAGLAGEQYF
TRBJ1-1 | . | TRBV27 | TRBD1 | TGTGCCAGCAGTTTCACAGGGGTCCAGAACACTGAAGCTTTCTTT | CASSFTGVQNTEAFF
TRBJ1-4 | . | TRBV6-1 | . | TGTGCCAGCAGTGAAAGAAATAGAAAACTGTTTTTT | CASSERNRKLFF
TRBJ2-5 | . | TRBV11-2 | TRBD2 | TGTGCCAGCAGCTTAGAGAGCAGCAGCGGGGGGGGGACCCAGTACTTC | CASSLESSSGGGTQYF
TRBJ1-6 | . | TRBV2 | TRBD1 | TGTGCCAGCGGAGGGGACAGGGGATCACCCCTCCACTTT | CASGGDRGSPLHF
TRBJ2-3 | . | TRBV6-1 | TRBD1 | TGTGCCAGCACCCGACAGGGGTTGCCAGATACGCAGTATTTT | CASTRQGLPDTQYF
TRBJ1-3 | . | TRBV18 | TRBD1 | TGTGCCAGCTCACGGGACAGGGACTCTGGAAACACCATATATTTT | CASSRDRDSGNTIYF
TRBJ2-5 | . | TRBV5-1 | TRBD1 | TGCGCCAGCAGCCCGGACAGGGCGCAGACCCAGTACTTC | CASSPDRAQTQYF
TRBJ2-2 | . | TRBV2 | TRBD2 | TGTGCCAGCACCCCTCCTAGCGGGAGAAGTACCGGGGAGCTGTTTTTT | CASTPPSGRSTGELFF
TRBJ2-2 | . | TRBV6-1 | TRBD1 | TGTGCCAGCAGTGGGACAGGGGATCCGGAGCTGTTTTTT | CASSGTGDPELFF
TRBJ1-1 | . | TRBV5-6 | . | TGTGCCAGCACAACAGGGCTTGTGAACACTGAAGCTTTCTTT | CASTTGLVNTEAFF
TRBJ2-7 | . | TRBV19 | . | TGTGCCAGTAGTAATGGTCTGACATACGAGCAGTACTTC | CASSNGLTYEQYF
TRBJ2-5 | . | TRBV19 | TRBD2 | TGTGCCAGTAGTACCCTAGGACTAGGTCAAGAGACCCAGTACTTC | CASSTLGLGQETQYF
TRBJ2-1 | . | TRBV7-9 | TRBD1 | TGTGCCAGCAGCTTAGGGACAGGGGGCGGCGATGAGCAGTTCTTC | CASSLGTGGGDEQFF
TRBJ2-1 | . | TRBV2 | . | TGTGCCAGCAGTGAGAACAGGGGAGGTGTGAATGAGCAGTTCTTC | CASSENRGGVNEQFF
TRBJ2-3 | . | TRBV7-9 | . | TGTGCCAGCAGATCCCTCACAGATACGCAGTATTTT | CASRSLTDTQYF
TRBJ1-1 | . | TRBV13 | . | TGTGCCAGCAGCCCATGGGGGGGAGACATGAACACTGAAGCTTTCTTT | CASSPWGGDMNTEAFF
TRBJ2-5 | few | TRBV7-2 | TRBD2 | TGTGCCAGCAGTCGAGAGCGGGAGGGAGGGAGAGAGACCCAGTACTTC | CASSREREGGRETQYF
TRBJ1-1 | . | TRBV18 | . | TGTGCCAGCAGGGCAGGGGAGAGCACTGAAGCTTTCTTT | CASRAGESTEAFF
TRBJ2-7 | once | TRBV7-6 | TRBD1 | TGTGCCAGCAGCTTAGTGCCGACGGGACAGGGATCCTACGAGCAGTACTTC | CASSLVPTGQGSYEQYF
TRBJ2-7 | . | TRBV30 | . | TGTGCCTGGACGGGTAGCTCCTACGAGCAGTACTTC | CAWTGSSYEQYF
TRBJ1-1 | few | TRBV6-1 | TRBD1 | TGTGCCACTCGTAGGACAGGGGGCTTGAACACTGAAGCTTTCTTT | CATRRTGGLNTEAFF
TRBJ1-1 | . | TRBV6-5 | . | TGTGCCAGCCGCAAGAGTCAGGTGAACACTGAAGCTTTCTTT | CASRKSQVNTEAFF
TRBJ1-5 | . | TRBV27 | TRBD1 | TGTGCCAGCAGTTGGACAGGGAGGGGTCAGCCCCAGCATTTT | CASSWTGRGQPQHF
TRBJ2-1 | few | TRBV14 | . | TGTGCCAGCAGCCAACTCGGTGCAGGCTCCTACAATGAGCAGTTCTTC | CASSQLGAGSYNEQFF
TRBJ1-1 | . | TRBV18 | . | TGTGCCAGCTCATACCTAAGCAGGGACACTGAAGCTTTCTTT | CASSYLSRDTEAFF
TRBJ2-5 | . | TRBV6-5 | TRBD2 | TGTGCCAGCAGTTACTCGGGACTACAAGAGACCCAGTACTTC | CASSYSGLQETQYF
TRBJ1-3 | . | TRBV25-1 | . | TGTGCCAGCAGTGAACCCCTCACAGCGGGAGGGTCTGGAAACACCATATATTTT | CASSEPLTAGGSGNTIYF
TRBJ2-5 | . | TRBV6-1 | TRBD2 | TGTGCCAGCAGTGACCAACTAGCGGGGGGAGGAGAGACCCAGTACTTC | CASSDQLAGGGETQYF
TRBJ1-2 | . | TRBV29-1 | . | TGCAGCGTTATAGGGGGGGGATACTATGGCTACACCTTC | CSVIGGGYYGYTF
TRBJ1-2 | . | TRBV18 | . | TGTGCCAGCTCACCAAACAGTCCCTCAGGGTATAACTATGGCTACACCTTC | CASSPNSPSGYNYGYTF
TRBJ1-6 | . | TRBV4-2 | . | TGTGCCAGCAGCCAATTGATGGACAGCACTAATTCACCCCTCCACTTT | CASSQLMDSTNSPLHF
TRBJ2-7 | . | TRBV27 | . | TGTGCCTCCCGAATTTCCGGGACAATATCCTACGAGCAGTACTTC | CASRISGTISYEQYF
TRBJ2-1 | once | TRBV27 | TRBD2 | TGTGCCAGCAGTACTAGCGGGGTGTACAATGAGCAGTTCTTC | CASSTSGVYNEQFF
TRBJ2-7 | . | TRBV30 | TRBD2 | TGTGCCTGGGGGGTTAGCGGGGCCTACGAGCAGTACTTC | CAWGVSGAYEQYF
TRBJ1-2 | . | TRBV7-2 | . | TGTGCCAGCAGCTTGGAGACAGCCACGAGGGGCTACACCTTC | CASSLETATRGYTF
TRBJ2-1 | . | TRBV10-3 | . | TGTGCCATCAGTAGACTTAGGGACACCTCCTACAATGAGCAGTTCTTC | CAISRLRDTSYNEQFF
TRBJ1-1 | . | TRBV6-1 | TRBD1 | TGTGCCAGCAGTGAACAGGGGGTTAACACTGAAGCTTTCTTT | CASSEQGVNTEAFF
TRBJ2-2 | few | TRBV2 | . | TGTGCCACTGCTTATAGGGGGACCGGGGAGCTGTTTTTT | CATAYRGTGELFF
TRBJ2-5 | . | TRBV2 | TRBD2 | TGTGCCAGCATGGTCCTAGCGGGGGGCCTAGGAGAGACCCAGTACTTC | CASMVLAGGLGETQYF
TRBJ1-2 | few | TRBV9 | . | TGTGCCAGCAGCGGCTATCAGGGAGGCTACACCTTC | CASSGYQGGYTF
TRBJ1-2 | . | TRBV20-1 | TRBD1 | TGCAGTGCTAGAAGGACAGGGGCCTTC | CSARRTGAF